Reported below is one T cell receptor (beta chain). As yet, its antigen is unknown. Profiling relied on immunoSEQ multiplex PCR, and the TCRdb table lists in-frame clones only, not all of them. The sample lists approximately 90,000 clones; approximately 91% were seen once. The sample is drawn from a study of T cell responses to AZD1222 COVID-19 vaccine. Study conclusions and caveats: Donor demographics were predominantly white British with a female majority; clonal diversity may be underestimated. Only after the peak T cell response were repertoires sampled.

The V end was cut by 10 bases, the J end by 7 bases, with 19 bases between. This CDR3 has 14 amino acids. Germline CDR1 is LGHNA and CDR2 is YNFKEQ. The receptor was isolated from an adult in good health. The chain employs TRBV4-2 and TRBJ2-2; D might be TRBD2 (5 bases). This specimen consisted of peripheral blood, obtained on day 0 of AZD1222 vaccination. The DNA of the CDR3 is TGTGCCACCCGCCGTGTGGGAGCGGACGGGGAGCTGTTTTTT. This codes for CATRRVGADGELFF.